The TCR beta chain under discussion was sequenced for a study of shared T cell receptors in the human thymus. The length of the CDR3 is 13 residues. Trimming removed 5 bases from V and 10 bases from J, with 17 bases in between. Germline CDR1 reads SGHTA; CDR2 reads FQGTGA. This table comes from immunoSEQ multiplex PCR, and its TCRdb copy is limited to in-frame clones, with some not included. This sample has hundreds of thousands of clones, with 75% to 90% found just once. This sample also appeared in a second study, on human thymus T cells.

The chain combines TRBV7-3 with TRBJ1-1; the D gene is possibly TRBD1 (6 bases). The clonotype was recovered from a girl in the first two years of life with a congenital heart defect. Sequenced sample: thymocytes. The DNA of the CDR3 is TGTGCCAGCAGCCCAGGGAAAACGGACAGAGCTTTCTTT. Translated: CASSPGKTDRAFF.